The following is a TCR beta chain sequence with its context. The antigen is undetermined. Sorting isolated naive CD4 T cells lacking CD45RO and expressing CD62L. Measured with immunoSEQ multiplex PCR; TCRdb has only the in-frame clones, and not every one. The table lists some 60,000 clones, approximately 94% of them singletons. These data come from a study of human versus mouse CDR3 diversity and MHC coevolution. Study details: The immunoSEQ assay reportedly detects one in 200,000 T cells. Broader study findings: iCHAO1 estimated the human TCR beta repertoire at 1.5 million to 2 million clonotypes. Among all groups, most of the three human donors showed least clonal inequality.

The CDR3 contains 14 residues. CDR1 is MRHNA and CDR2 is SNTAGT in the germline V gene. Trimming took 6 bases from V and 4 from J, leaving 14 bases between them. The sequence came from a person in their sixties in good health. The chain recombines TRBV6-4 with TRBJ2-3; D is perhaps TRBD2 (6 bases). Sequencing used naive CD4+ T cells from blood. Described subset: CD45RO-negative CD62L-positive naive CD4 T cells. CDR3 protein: CASRQQLASDTQYF. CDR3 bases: TGTGCCAGCAGACAACAACTAGCCTCAGATACGCAGTATTTT.